These 6 T cell receptor beta chains were all obtained from the same sample, sequenced in a study of spatial heterogeneity in lung cancer. TCRdb reprocessed the 5' RACE reads via MiXCR and lists one record per CDR3 protein. The sample includes 500 or so distinct CDR3 sequences, under 6.5% of them seen just once. Time point here: sample taken at primary tumor resection. Specimen: normal lung tissue next to the tumor, collected at surgery. These receptor sequences come from a female donor with early-stage non-small cell lung cancer.

Turning to this clonotype: This beta chain turned up in a library designed for alpha chains; as an off-target read, its abundance says little. V and J are TRBV6-5 and TRBJ1-1, with TRBD1 matching over 7 bases. Germline CDR1 is MNHEY and CDR2 is SVGAGI. This CDR3 region has 13 residues. V was clipped by 6 bases and J by 4 bases; unmatched bases: 5. CDR3 sequence reads: CASRKQGTTEAFF. CDR3 sequence (DNA): TGTGCCAGCAGAAAACAGGGGACCACTGAAGCTTTCTTT.

This clonotype turned up a few times. This beta chain is an unintended read in a library built for alpha chains; its size means little. CDR3 region: CASSHGAETQYF. In DNA form, the CDR3 reads TGTGCCAGCAGCCACGGAGCGGAGACCCAGTACTTC. The chain employs TRBV28 and TRBJ2-5, with no clear D. The CDR3 length is 12 residues. The V end lost 6 bases, the J end lost 5 bases, and 10 bases lay between the germline ends. The V gene's germline CDR1 is MDHEN and CDR2 SYDVKM.

Notes on this clonotype: In a library made to pick up alpha chains, this beta chain is a stray read with a size that means little. This chain connects TRBV12-3 or TRBV12-4 to TRBJ2-7; TRBD1 might be the D (5 bases). V gave up 3 bases and J gave up 3 bases, with 15 bases separating them. The CDR3 runs 15 residues. CDR3 nucleotide sequence: TGTGCCAGCAGTTTGGGGCAGGGCGCCTACTACGAGCAGTACTTC. Translated, it gives CASSLGQGAYYEQYF.

This clonotype is classed as large. This beta chain turned up in a library designed for alpha chains; as an off-target read, its abundance says little. V and J are TRBV7-2 and TRBJ2-5; tentatively, D is TRBD1 (6 bases). The V gene lost 4 bases and the J gene lost 5 bases, with 17 bases spanning the gap. CDR3 length: 15 residues. Per the germline V gene, CDR1 is SGHTA and CDR2 is FQGNSA. The CDR3 nucleotides are TGTGCCAGCAGCTCCCGAAGGTCCCAGGGGGAGACCCAGTACTTC. Its translation is CASSSRRSQGETQYF.

This clonotype is hyperexpanded within its sample. The library was designed around alpha chains, so this beta chain is a stray read whose abundance carries little weight. The DNA for the CDR3 is TGTGCCAGGGGGTTAGGAGGGGTGACTGAGCAGTTCTTC. Translation: CARGLGGVTEQFF. This chain uses TRBV2 with TRBJ2-1, with a possible D match to TRBD2 (6 bases). Germline values: CDR1 SNHLY, CDR2 FYNNEI. V lost 9 bases and J 9 bases, leaving 18 bases between the germline ends. This CDR3 is built from 13 residues.

As to this clonotype: This beta chain represents an off-target read in a library built for alpha chains; its size is of limited meaning. The chain links TRBV7-3 to TRBJ2-1, with no clear D. Germline V CDR1 and CDR2: SGHTA, FQGTGA. The CDR3 has 16 amino acids. Trimming took off 0 bases at V and 0 bases at J, with 9 bases between the two ends. The CDR3 here is CASSLTVGPSYNEQFF. The CDR3 region has the DNA TGTGCCAGCAGCTTAACGGTAGGACCCTCCTACAATGAGCAGTTCTTC.